This T cell receptor beta chain comes out of a study of blood T cell repertoires in COVID-19. This table comes from immunoSEQ multiplex PCR, and its TCRdb copy is limited to in-frame clones, with some not included. Altogether some 100,000 clones are present, approximately 81% being singletons, with the ten largest covering about 13%. The sample consisted of peripheral blood. This sequence was found in a human donor in a cohort sampled during active COVID-19.

The CDR3 DNA sequence: TGTGCCAGCAGCCGGACTAGCGGGAGTCTTTGGGGTGGCAATGAGCAGTTCTTC. Residues: CASSRTSGSLWGGNEQFF. The chain uses TRBV7-8 and TRBJ2-1, with 13 bases that match TRBD2. The germline CDR1 and CDR2 sequences are SGHVS and FQNEAQ. The ends lost 5 bases at V and 6 bases at J; junction bases unmatched: 13. The length of the CDR3 is 18 residues.